This TCR beta chain is from a study of blood T cells in healthy people across ages. Study-level results: Diversity was higher, and naive CD4+ cells more numerous, in long-lived donors than in aged donors.

As for this clonotype: Antigen unknown.

Germline loops: CDR1 MGHDK, CDR2 SYGVNS. The CDR3 contains 13 residues. Trimming removed 2 bases at V and 2 bases at J, with 7 bases between. The authors ran a second PCR of 7 to 11 cycles using a sample-barcoded 5' primer and a J-beta primer mix. From the 5' RACE reads, TCRdb called clonotypes with MiXCR, one entry per CDR3 protein. There are approximately 880,000 distinct CDR3 sequences in the sample; around 48% occur only once, and roughly 13% lies in the top ten. This clonotype was sampled from a man under 40 in good health. V and J are TRBV25-1 and TRBJ2-7; D is perhaps TRBD2 (5 bases). The sequenced sample consisted of blood. In DNA form, the CDR3 reads TGTGCCAGCAGTGAAACTAGTCCCTACGAGCAGTACTTC. This translates into CASSETSPYEQYF.